The T cell receptor beta chain described here comes from a study of brain T cells in children with intractable seizures. Study-level points and caveats: Pre- and post-surgery blood differed in depth, so pre-surgery absences may be undersampling. Only CDR3 sequence similarity suggested viral specificity, without known HCMV serostatus.

The time point here: blood from clinic visit 5 months post-surgery; TSC patient then seizure free. At least one anti-epileptic drug was given before surgery. The CDR3 is 13 amino acids. Between the trimmed V and J ends, which lost 4 bases and 4 bases, there was a span of 10 bases. CDR1 and CDR2 from the germline V gene are SGHDN and FVKESK. Some clones are missing from TCRdb's copy, which holds only in-frame ones; the method was immunoSEQ multiplex PCR. The table includes 340,000 or so clones, about 93% detected once. This clone was recorded only once. The antigen remains undetermined. Here the sequenced sample was peripheral blood, taken roughly 5 months after surgery. This sequence joins TRBV14 and TRBJ2-5; D remains unclear. The receptor comes from a boy in the first two years of life with tuberous sclerosis and intractable seizures. CDR3: CASSPRTLETQYF. The CDR3 nucleotides are TGTGCCAGCAGCCCCAGAACCCTAGAGACCCAGTACTTC.